This T cell receptor beta chain was recorded in a study of beta chain features in type 1 diabetes. Turning to the study itself: The number of sorted cells examined across all samples was 107,917,701. Findings and limits, study-wide: Patients and controls would share equally any PCR tilt toward shorter templates. Whether HLA type influences TCRB rearrangement remained unresolved here. Type 1 diabetes patients had VDJ junctions that carried fewer insertions and more deletions.

CDR1 and CDR2 from the germline V gene are GTSNPN and SVGIG (reference sequence). Trimming left V 2 bases short and J 7 bases short, with 10 bases between. This CDR3 is 12 amino acids long. For this clone: Its antigen remains unidentified.

As every portion of the isolated RNA was reverse transcribed, the sequencing read expressed TCRB transcripts. Sequencing used immunoSEQ multiplex PCR; TCRdb keeps in-frame clones, though not all of them. The data hold 120,000 to 150,000 clones, with about 10% observed a single time. The source of this sequence is a man between 18 and 35 years old in good health. The chain has TRBV30 and TRBJ2-3; a possible D gene is TRBD2 (5 bases). Source material: naive CD4+ T cells from blood. CDR3 in DNA: TGTGCCTGGAGTATGGGAGCTAATACGCAGTATTTT. This translates into CAWSMGANTQYF.